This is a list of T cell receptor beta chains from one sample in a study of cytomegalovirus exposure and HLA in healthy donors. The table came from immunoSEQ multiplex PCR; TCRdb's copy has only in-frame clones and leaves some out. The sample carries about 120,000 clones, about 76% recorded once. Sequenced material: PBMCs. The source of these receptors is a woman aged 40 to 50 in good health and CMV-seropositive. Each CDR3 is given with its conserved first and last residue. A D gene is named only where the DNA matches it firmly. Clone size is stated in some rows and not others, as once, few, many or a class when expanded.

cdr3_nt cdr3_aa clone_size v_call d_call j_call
TGCGCCAGCAGTATAGCGGGGTGGGGCACAGATACGCAGTATTTT CASSIAGWGTDTQYF - TRBV10-2 TRBD2 TRBJ2-3
TGTGCTAGTGGCCCCAGGGAATTCGGCGCTCACGAGCAGTACTTC CASGPREFGAHEQYF - TRBV12-5 - TRBJ2-7
TGTGCCAGCAGATGGAGCCTCAATTCACCCCTCCACTTT CASRWSLNSPLHF - TRBV2 - TRBJ1-6
TGTGCCAGTAGCAAAATTGAGACAGGGGCCGGGGAGCTGTTTTTT CASSKIETGAGELFF - TRBV19 TRBD1 TRBJ2-2
TGCGCCAGCAGCCAAGGTAGCGCCCTTAGCACAGATACGCAGTATTTT CASSQGSALSTDTQYF few TRBV4-1 - TRBJ2-3
TGCGCCAGCAGCGTAGTTTCCGGGGAGCTGTTTTTT CASSVVSGELFF - TRBV5-1 - TRBJ2-2
TGTGCCAGCAGCTTAGGCCGGAGGCCTAATCAGCCCCAGCATTTT CASSLGRRPNQPQHF few TRBV7-8 - TRBJ1-5
TGTGCCTGGAGTGACAGGGGCGGATCACCCCTCCACTTT CAWSDRGGSPLHF - TRBV30 TRBD1 TRBJ1-6
TGCAGCGTTGCAACAGCCCTCCTCACAGATACGCAGTATTTT CSVATALLTDTQYF - TRBV29-1 - TRBJ2-3
TGTGCCAGCGAGGGTAATTCACCCCTCCACTTT CASEGNSPLHF - TRBV6-6 - TRBJ1-6
TGTGCCATCAGTGACCGGAATCAGCCCCAGCATTTT CAISDRNQPQHF few TRBV10-3 - TRBJ1-5
TGCGCCAGCAGCTTGGAGGGAGTGATCACTGAAGCTTTCTTT CASSLEGVITEAFF - TRBV5-1 - TRBJ1-1
TGTGCCAGCCGAGGGAACAGGGGGGCGTTCAATCAGCCCCAGCATTTT CASRGNRGAFNQPQHF - TRBV7-8 TRBD1 TRBJ1-5
TGTGCCAGCAGCCCCCAGGGGTATGGCAATCAGCCCCAGCATTTT CASSPQGYGNQPQHF - TRBV6-5 - TRBJ1-5
TGTGCCAGCAGCTTAGGAGGGTACCAAGAGACCCAGTACTTC CASSLGGYQETQYF - TRBV11-3 - TRBJ2-5
TGTGCCAGCAGCGCGACAGGGTACGAGCAGTACTTC CASSATGYEQYF - TRBV5-5 TRBD1 TRBJ2-7
TGTGCCAGCACTAGGTCGGACAATCAGCCCCAGCATTTT CASTRSDNQPQHF - TRBV2 - TRBJ1-5
TGCAGTTGGGACAGCTACAATGAGCAGTTCTTC CSWDSYNEQFF once TRBV20-1 TRBD1 TRBJ2-1
TGTGCCAGCAGTGCATGGGTAGGGGAGGAGGAGACCCAGTACTTC CASSAWVGEEETQYF - TRBV2 - TRBJ2-5
TGCGCCAGCAGGGCCTTCAGAAATCAGCCCCAGCATTTT CASRAFRNQPQHF - TRBV10-1 - TRBJ1-5
TGTGCCAGTAGTGGACAGGGGGCTATTATGAACACTGAAGCTTTCTTT CASSGQGAIMNTEAFF once TRBV19 TRBD1 TRBJ1-1
TGTGCCAGCAGTGTTTTGGACAGGGGGCCTCAGCCCCAGCATTTT CASSVLDRGPQPQHF - TRBV2 TRBD1 TRBJ1-5
TGTGCCAGCAGCTCTCCCGGGACAGACTATAATTCACCCCTCCACTTT CASSSPGTDYNSPLHF - TRBV7-9 TRBD1 TRBJ1-6
TGTGCCAGCAGCCAACAGGGAATCTATGGCTACACCTTC CASSQQGIYGYTF once TRBV6-1 - TRBJ1-2
TGTGCCAGCAGCTCAGAGGGGAGGAACATTCAGTACTTC CASSSEGRNIQYF - TRBV7-2 - TRBJ2-4
TGCAGCGGATTGACAGGAGAAAAACTGTTTTTT CSGLTGEKLFF - TRBV29-1 - TRBJ1-4
TGTGCCAGCAGCTTGGCGCTAGCGGGGGCAGTAGATACGCAGTATTTT CASSLALAGAVDTQYF - TRBV5-4 TRBD2 TRBJ2-3
TGTGCCAGCAGCGTAGGGCCGGGACAGGGGGCGACGACAGATACGCAGTATTTT CASSVGPGQGATTDTQYF - TRBV9 TRBD1 TRBJ2-3
TGTGCCAGCAGCCATGGGGCAGGGACTCCCGCAGAGCCCCAGCATTTT CASSHGAGTPAEPQHF - TRBV4-2 - TRBJ1-5
TGCAGCGTCAGGGGGCAGGGCAATCAGCCCCAGCATTTT CSVRGQGNQPQHF - TRBV29-1 TRBD1 TRBJ1-5
TGTGCCAGCAGCCGGGGGGGAGAGACCCAGTACTTC CASSRGGETQYF - TRBV14 TRBD2 TRBJ2-5
TGTGCCAGCAGCGATAGCGGCACAGATACGCAGTATTTT CASSDSGTDTQYF - TRBV27 - TRBJ2-3
TGTGCCAGCAGCCGGGGGGGGTATCAGCCCCAGCATTTT CASSRGGYQPQHF - TRBV6-4 - TRBJ1-5
TGTGCCAGTAGTGGTCCCGGGACAGGGCTATCGGTTTATGGCTACACCTTC CASSGPGTGLSVYGYTF - TRBV19 TRBD1 TRBJ1-2
TGTGCCAGTAGTATAACCCTTGGGCAGGGGAACTATGGCTACACCTTC CASSITLGQGNYGYTF - TRBV19 - TRBJ1-2
TGCGCCAGCAGCTTGGGGGGCCGGGAGCAGTTCTTC CASSLGGREQFF once TRBV5-1 - TRBJ2-1
TGTGCCAGCAGCGTAGCGACAGCCTCCTATGGCTACACCTTC CASSVATASYGYTF once TRBV9 - TRBJ1-2
TGTGCCAGCAGTTGGAGCGGGGGGGCCAGAGAGACCCAGTACTTC CASSWSGGARETQYF - TRBV2 TRBD2 TRBJ2-5
TGTGCCAGCAGCCCGCGCACTGCTCTTATGAACACTGAAGCTTTCTTT CASSPRTALMNTEAFF few TRBV5-4 - TRBJ1-1
TGTGCCAGCAGCTTAGGCGATAGCGGGGCGTACAATGAGCAGTTCTTC CASSLGDSGAYNEQFF - TRBV11-3 TRBD2 TRBJ2-1